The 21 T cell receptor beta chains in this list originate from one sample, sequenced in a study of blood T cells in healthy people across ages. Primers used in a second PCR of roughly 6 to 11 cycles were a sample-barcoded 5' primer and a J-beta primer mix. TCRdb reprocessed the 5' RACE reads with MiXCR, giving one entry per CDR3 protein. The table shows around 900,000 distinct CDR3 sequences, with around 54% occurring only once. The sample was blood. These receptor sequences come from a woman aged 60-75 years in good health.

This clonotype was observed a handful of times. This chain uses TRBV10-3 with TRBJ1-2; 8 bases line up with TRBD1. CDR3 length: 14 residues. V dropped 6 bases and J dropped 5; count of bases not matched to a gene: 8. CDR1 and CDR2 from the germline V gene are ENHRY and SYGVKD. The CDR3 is CAIRTGTGDYGYTF. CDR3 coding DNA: TGTGCCATCAGGACCGGGACAGGAGATTATGGCTACACCTTC.

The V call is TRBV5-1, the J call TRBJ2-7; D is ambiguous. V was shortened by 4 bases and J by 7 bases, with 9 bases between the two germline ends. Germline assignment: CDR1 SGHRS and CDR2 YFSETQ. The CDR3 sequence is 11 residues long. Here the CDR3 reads CASSHQEEQYF. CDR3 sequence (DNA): TGCGCCAGCAGCCACCAGGAAGAGCAGTACTTC.

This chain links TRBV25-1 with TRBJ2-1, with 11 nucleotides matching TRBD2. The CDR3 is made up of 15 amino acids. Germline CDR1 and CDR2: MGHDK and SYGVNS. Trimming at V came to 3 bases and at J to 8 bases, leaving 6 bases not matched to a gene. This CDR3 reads CASSDETSGNYEQFF. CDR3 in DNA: TGTGCCAGCAGTGACGAGACTAGCGGGAACTATGAGCAGTTCTTC.

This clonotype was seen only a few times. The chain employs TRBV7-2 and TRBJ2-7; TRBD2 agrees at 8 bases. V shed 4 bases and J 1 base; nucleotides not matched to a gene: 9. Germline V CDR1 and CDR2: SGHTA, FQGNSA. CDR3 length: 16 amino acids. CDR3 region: CASSSSRAGGSYEQYF. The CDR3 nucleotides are TGTGCCAGCAGCTCCTCTCGGGCGGGAGGTTCCTACGAGCAGTACTTC.

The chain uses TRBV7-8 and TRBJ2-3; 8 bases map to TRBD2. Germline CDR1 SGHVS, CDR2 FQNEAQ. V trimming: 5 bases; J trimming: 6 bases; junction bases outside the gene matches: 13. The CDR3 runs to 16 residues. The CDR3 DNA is TGTGCCAGCAGCCACGGGAGGGCACCGAGGTGGGATACGCAGTATTTT. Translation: CASSHGRAPRWDTQYF.

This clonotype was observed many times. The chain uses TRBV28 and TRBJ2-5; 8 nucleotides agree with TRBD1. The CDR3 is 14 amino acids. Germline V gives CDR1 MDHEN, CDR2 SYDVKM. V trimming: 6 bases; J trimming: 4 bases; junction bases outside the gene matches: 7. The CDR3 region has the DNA TGTGCCAGCAGAAAACAGGGGGTGGGAGAGACCCAGTACTTC. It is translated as CASRKQGVGETQYF.

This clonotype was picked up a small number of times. The CDR3 DNA is TGTGCCAGCAGTTTTAAACAGGGTTATGGCTACACCTTC. Encoded protein: CASSFKQGYGYTF. This sequence joins TRBV12-3 or TRBV12-4 and TRBJ1-2; maybe TRBD1 (6 bases). CDR3 size: 13 residues. Between the trimmed V and J ends, which lost 3 bases and 5 bases, there was a span of 10 bases.

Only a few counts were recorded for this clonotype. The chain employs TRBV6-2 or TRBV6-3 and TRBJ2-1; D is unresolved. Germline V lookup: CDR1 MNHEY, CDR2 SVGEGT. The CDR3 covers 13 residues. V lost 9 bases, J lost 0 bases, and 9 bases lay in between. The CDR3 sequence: CASSRPSYNEQFF. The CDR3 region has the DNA TGTGCCAGTAGCCGCCCCTCCTACAATGAGCAGTTCTTC.

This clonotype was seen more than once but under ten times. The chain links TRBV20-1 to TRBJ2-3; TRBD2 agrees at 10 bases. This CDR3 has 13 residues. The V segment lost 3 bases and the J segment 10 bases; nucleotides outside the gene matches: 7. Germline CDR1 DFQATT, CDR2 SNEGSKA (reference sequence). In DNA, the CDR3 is TGCAGTGCTAGTCAGGAAGCGGGAGGGCCGCAGTATTTT. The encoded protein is CSASQEAGGPQYF.

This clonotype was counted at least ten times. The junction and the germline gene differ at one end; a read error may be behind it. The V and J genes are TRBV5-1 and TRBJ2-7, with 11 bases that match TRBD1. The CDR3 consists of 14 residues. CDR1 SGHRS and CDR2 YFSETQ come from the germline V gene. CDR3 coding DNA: TGTGCCAGCAGCTCGGACAGGGGGCGCTACGAGCAGTACTTC. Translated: CASSSDRGRYEQYF.

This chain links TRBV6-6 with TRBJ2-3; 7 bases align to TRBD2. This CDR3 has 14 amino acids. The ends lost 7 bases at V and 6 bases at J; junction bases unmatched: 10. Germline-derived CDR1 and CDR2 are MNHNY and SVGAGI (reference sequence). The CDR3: CASTPYSGGDTQYF. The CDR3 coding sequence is TGTGCCAGCACCCCTTATTCCGGGGGGGATACGCAGTATTTT.

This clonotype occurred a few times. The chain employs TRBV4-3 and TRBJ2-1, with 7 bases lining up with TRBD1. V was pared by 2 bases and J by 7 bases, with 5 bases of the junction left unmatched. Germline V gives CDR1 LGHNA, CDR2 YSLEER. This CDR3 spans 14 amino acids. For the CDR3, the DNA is TGCGCCAGCAGCCAACAACAGGGGTTGAATGAGCAGTTCTTC. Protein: CASSQQQGLNEQFF.

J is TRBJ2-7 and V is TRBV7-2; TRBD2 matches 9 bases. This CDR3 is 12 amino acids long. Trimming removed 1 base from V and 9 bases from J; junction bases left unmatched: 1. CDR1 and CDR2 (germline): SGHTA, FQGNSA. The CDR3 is CASSLGGRVQYF. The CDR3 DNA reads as TGTGCCAGCAGCTTAGGCGGGAGGGTGCAGTACTTC.

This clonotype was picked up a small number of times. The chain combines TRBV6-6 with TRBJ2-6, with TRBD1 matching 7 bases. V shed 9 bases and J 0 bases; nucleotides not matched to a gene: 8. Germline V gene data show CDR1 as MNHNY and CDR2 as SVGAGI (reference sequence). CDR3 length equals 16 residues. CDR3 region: CASWDRAHSGANVLTF. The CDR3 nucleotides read TGTGCCAGTTGGGACAGAGCTCACTCTGGGGCCAACGTCCTGACTTTC.

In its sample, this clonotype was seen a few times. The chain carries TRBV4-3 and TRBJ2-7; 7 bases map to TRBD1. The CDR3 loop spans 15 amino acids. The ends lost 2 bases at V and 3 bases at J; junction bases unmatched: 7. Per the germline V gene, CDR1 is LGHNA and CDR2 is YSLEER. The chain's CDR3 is CASSQTDRASYEQYF. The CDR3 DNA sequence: TGCGCCAGCAGCCAAACCGACAGGGCCAGCTACGAGCAGTACTTC.

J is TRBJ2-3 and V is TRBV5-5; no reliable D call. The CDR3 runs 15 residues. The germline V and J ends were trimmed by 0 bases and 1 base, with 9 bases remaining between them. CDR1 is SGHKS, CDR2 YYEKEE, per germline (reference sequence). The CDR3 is CASSLGQAGTDTQYF. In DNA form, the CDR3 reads TGTGCCAGCAGCTTGGGACAAGCTGGCACAGATACGCAGTATTTT.

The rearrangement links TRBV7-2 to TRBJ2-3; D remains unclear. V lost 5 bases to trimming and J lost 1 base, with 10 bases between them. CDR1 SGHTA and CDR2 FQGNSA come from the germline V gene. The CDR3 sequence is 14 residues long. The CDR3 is CASSPDIGTDTQYF. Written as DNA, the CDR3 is TGTGCCAGCAGCCCTGACATAGGCACAGATACGCAGTATTTT.

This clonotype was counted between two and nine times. The CDR3 spells CASSESSGRFSYEQYF. The CDR3 nucleotides are TGTGCCAGCAGTGAGTCCAGCGGGAGGTTCTCCTACGAGCAGTACTTC. V is TRBV25-1 and J is TRBJ2-7, with 9 bases aligning to TRBD2. Per the germline V gene, CDR1 is MGHDK and CDR2 is SYGVNS. Trimming cost V 3 bases and J 0 bases; bases outside gene matches: 6. The CDR3 is made up of 16 amino acids.

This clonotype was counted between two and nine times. For the CDR3, the DNA is TGTGCCAGCAGCTTAGCGGGACTACCCTACGAGCAGTACTTC. This codes for CASSLAGLPYEQYF. The gene calls are TRBV7-2 and TRBJ2-7, with 7 nucleotides matching TRBD2. The CDR3 loop spans 14 amino acids. With 0 bases clipped from V and 2 bases from J, the junction kept 1 base outside the gene matches. The germline gives CDR1 SGHTA, CDR2 FQGNSA.

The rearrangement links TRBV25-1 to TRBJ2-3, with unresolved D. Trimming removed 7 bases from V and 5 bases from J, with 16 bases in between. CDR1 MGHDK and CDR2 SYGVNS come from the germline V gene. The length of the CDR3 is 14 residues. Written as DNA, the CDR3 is TGTGCCAGCAAAGCCCCACAGTCCGGAGATACGCAGTATTTT. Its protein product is CASKAPQSGDTQYF.

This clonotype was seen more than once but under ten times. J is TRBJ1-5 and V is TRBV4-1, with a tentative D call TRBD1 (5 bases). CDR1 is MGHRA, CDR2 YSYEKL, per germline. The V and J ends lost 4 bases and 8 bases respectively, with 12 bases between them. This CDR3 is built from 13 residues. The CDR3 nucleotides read TGCGCCAGCAGCCGGTGGGTAGGGGAGCCCCAGCATTTT. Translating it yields CASSRWVGEPQHF.